The present entry profiles one T cell receptor beta chain with its context. Its cognate antigen is unknown. Trimming pared 3 bases from V and 5 bases from J, leaving 8 bases between. The CDR3 contains 12 residues. The V gene's germline CDR1 is SGHDT and CDR2 YYEEEE. The data are from a study of beta chain features in type 1 diabetes. Broader study findings: All four CD4+ subsets from Type 1 diabetes patients carried moderately but significantly shorter TCRB CDR3s.

Expressed TCRB transcripts were sequenced because the entire RNA isolate underwent reverse transcription. Using immunoSEQ multiplex PCR, the repertoire was profiled, and TCRdb retains in-frame clones only, with some absent. The sample yields 640,000 or so clones, around 15% seen once. Sequenced: naive CD4+ T cells from blood. The V and J genes are TRBV5-6 and TRBJ2-5; D may be TRBD2 (6 bases). This clonotype was sampled from a young man with type 1 diabetes. CDR3 sequence (DNA): TGTGCCAGCAGCTCGACTAGGGAGACCCAGTACTTC. Protein product: CASSSTRETQYF.